This TCR beta chain was captured in a study of cytomegalovirus exposure and HLA in healthy donors. This CDR3 has 16 amino acids. The germline V gene encodes CDR1 WSHSY and CDR2 SAAADI. With 7 bases clipped from V and 2 bases from J, the junction kept 10 bases outside the gene matches. Primers for the PCR totalled 60 Vbeta and 13 Jbeta. Repertoires were generated with immunoSEQ multiplex PCR, while TCRdb's copy carries only in-frame clones and drops some. There are about 90,000 clones in the sample; around 78% occur only once, and over 0.5% lies in the top ten. This chain links TRBV10-2 with TRBJ2-1; TRBD1 matches 8 bases. The sequence was collected from a man under 40 in good health and CMV-seronegative. Sequencing used PBMCs. CDR3 bases: TGCGCCAGCATAGACAGGGGCCCCCCAACCTACAATGAGCAGTTCTTC. Translation: CASIDRGPPTYNEQFF.